Listed here are 25 T cell receptor beta chains from one sample, sequenced in a study of somatic mutations in cytotoxic T cells in rheumatoid arthritis (TCRdb year 2017). Library creation used the immunoSEQ multiplex PCR assay. This immuneACCESS table, as held by TCRdb, lists in-frame sequences with V and J called but not all clones. Of the missing ones, under half trace to an unresolved V gene in checked studies; the others have no known cause. In this sample the table shows 9,000 to 15,000 clones, roughly 70% of which occur a single time. About 10% of the sample rests with the top ten. The sequencing sample was made of CD8+ T cells sorted from blood. The receptors originated from a man between 65 and 85 years old in good health.

The chain carries TRBV7-6 and TRBJ2-1, with 16 nucleotides matching TRBD2. This CDR3 is built from 18 residues. CDR1 is SGHVS, CDR2 FNYEAQ, per germline. V lost 5 bases to trimming and J lost 9 bases; unmatched junction nucleotides: 13. The chain's CDR3 is CASSPRGLAGGNHGEQFF. The CDR3 DNA is TGTGCCAGCAGCCCGAGGGGACTAGCGGGAGGGAATCACGGTGAGCAGTTCTTC.

This sequence joins TRBV5-1 and TRBJ2-6; D tentatively fits TRBD1 or TRBD2 (5 bases each). The CDR3 is 17 amino acids. V was shortened by 6 bases and J by 2 bases, with 18 bases between the two germline ends. CDR1 and CDR2 from the germline V gene are SGHRS and YFSETQ. In nucleotides, the CDR3 is TGCGCCAGCAATCCAGACGGGGCAGTAACTGGGGCCAACGTCCTGACTTTC. Translation gives CASNPDGAVTGANVLTF. The full variable domain, its missing parts supplied by reference TRBV5-1 and TRBJ2-6, is KAGVTQTPRYLIKTRGQQVTLSCSPISGHRSVSWYQQTPGQGLQFLFEYFSETQRNKGNFPGRFSGRQFSNSRSEMNVSTLELGDSALYLCASNPDGAVTGANVLTFGAGSRLTVL.

V gene TRBV7-9 combines with J gene TRBJ2-3; D gene uncertain. CDR3 length equals 14 residues. The V end lost 3 bases, the J end lost 2 bases, and 9 bases lay between the germline ends. From germline, CDR1 is SEHNR and CDR2 FQNEAQ (reference sequence). CDR3 protein: CASSFRLNTDTQYF. The CDR3 nucleotides read TGTGCCAGCAGCTTCCGCCTGAACACAGATACGCAGTATTTT.

The V call is TRBV4-1, the J call TRBJ2-7; D tentatively reads TRBD1 or TRBD2 (5 bases each). CDR3 length: 11 residues. V was cut by 8 bases and J by 5 bases, with 10 bases left in between. Germline CDR1 MGHRA, CDR2 YSYEKL. The CDR3 reads CASLGVDEQYF. DNA of the CDR3: TGCGCCAGCCTGGGGGTTGACGAGCAGTACTTC.

This clone was counted once. Other DNA sequences in this sample translate to the same CDR3. This rearrangement joins TRBV28 to TRBJ1-5; TRBD1 matches 8 bases. Looked up from germline, CDR1 is MDHEN and CDR2 is SYDVKM. The junction had 7 bases not matched to a gene; V was cut back by 4 bases and J by 5 bases. The CDR3 extends over 15 amino acids. Here the CDR3 reads CASSSPGQVDQPQHF. As DNA, the CDR3 is TGTGCCAGCAGTTCTCCGGGACAGGTTGATCAGCCCCAGCATTTT.

This clone was counted a single time. The CDR3 loop reads CASSEDSGALSETQYF. For the CDR3, the DNA is TGTGCCAGCAGCGAAGATAGCGGGGCCCTCTCAGAGACCCAGTACTTC. The V gene is TRBV9, the J gene TRBJ2-5, with 8 nucleotides matching TRBD2. CDR3 length: 16 amino acids. The germline V gene encodes CDR1 SGDLS and CDR2 YYNGEE. V gave up 3 bases and J gave up 4 bases; unmatched junction bases: 11.

This chain connects TRBV28 to TRBJ2-1, with D possibly TRBD2 on 6 matching bases. The CDR3 runs 16 residues. The ends were cut back, 5 bases at V and 2 bases at J, with 16 bases in the middle. CDR1 is MDHEN and CDR2 is SYDVKM in the germline V gene. The CDR3 protein is CASSPAGLRTYNEQFF. The CDR3 DNA follows: TGTGCCAGCAGTCCGGCGGGACTCCGTACCTACAATGAGCAGTTCTTC.

About this clone: At one end, the junction sequence differs from germline, possibly due to a read error. V is TRBV7-7 and J is TRBJ2-5; D remains unclear. This CDR3 is built from 12 residues. The germline gives CDR1 SSHAT, CDR2 FNYEAQ (reference sequence). This chain's CDR3 is CASSLDMGTQYF. The CDR3 nucleotides are TGTGCTAGCAGCCTCGACATGGGGACCCAGTACTTC.

The CDR3 region has the DNA TGTGCCAGCAGCCTCACTAGCGGAGAGCAGTTCTTC. Its translation is CASSLTSGEQFF. V gene TRBV7-9 combines with J gene TRBJ2-1, with TRBD2 identical over 8 bases. The CDR3 extends over 12 amino acids. After removal of 5 bases from V and 10 bases from J, the junction contained 4 bases not matched to a gene. Germline lookup yields CDR1 SEHNR and CDR2 FQNEAQ (reference sequence).

By frequency in the sample, this clone is medium-sized. V gene TRBV5-1 combines with J gene TRBJ2-7; tentative D call: TRBD1 (6 bases). Germline values: CDR1 SGHRS, CDR2 YFSETQ. The V gene lost 0 bases and the J gene lost 1 base, with 8 bases spanning the gap. The CDR3 covers 14 residues. The CDR3 DNA follows: TGCGCCAGCAGCTTGGACAGGGCTTCCTACGAGCAGTACTTC. Its protein is CASSLDRASYEQYF.

The gene calls are TRBV6-6 and TRBJ2-1, with D unresolved. This CDR3 contains 12 residues. Trimming left V 3 bases short and J 4 bases short, with 4 bases between. Germline CDR1 and CDR2: MNHNY and SVGAGI (reference sequence). The CDR3 region is CASSYIYNEQFF. The CDR3 DNA sequence: TGTGCCAGCAGTTATATTTACAATGAGCAGTTCTTC.

The rearrangement joins TRBV5-6 to TRBJ2-3; TRBD2 matches at 7 bases. The CDR3 runs 17 residues. Trimming took 3 bases from V and 0 from J; bases not matched to a gene: 10. Germline lookup yields CDR1 SGHDT and CDR2 YYEEEE. The DNA of the CDR3 is TGTGCCAGCAGCTCCGGGGGGAGGGCCCCTAGCACAGATACGCAGTATTTT. Its translation: CASSSGGRAPSTDTQYF.

The chain has TRBV4-3 and TRBJ2-7; the D is unclear. V was pared by 0 bases and J by 3 bases, with 15 bases between. This CDR3 region has 16 residues. Germline loops: CDR1 LGHNA, CDR2 YSLEER. The CDR3 DNA follows: TGCGCCAGCAGCCAAGATGAGGTAGGGATAGGCTACGAGCAGTACTTC. It is translated as CASSQDEVGIGYEQYF.

The chain is built from TRBV9 and TRBJ1-2, with D tentatively TRBD1 (5 bases). This CDR3 contains 13 residues. Germline values: CDR1 SGDLS, CDR2 YYNGEE. Trimming shortened V by 3 bases and J by 1 base, and 7 bases separated the two germline ends. The DNA for the CDR3 is TGTGCCAGCAGCGCCGGGGGTAACTATGGCTACACCTTC. Protein product: CASSAGGNYGYTF.

The chain uses TRBV7-9 and TRBJ1-2; no clear D gene. Germline V gene data show CDR1 as SEHNR and CDR2 as FQNEAQ (reference sequence). V lost 5 bases and J lost 2, with 12 bases in between. The CDR3 is made up of 14 amino acids. The CDR3 loop reads CASSGPLFNYGYTF. Written as DNA, the CDR3 is TGTGCCAGCAGCGGACCTCTTTTCAACTATGGCTACACCTTC.

The V gene is TRBV30, the J gene TRBJ2-5; 12 nucleotides align to TRBD2. The germline V gene has CDR1 GTSNPN and CDR2 SVGIG (reference sequence). Trimming at V came to 4 bases and at J to 5 bases, leaving 5 bases not matched to a gene. This CDR3 comprises 14 residues. The CDR3 here is CAWMGLAGIETQYF. CDR3 bases: TGTGCCTGGATGGGACTAGCGGGTATCGAGACCCAGTACTTC. Drawing the rest from reference TRBV30 and TRBJ2-5, the complete variable domain is SQTIHQWPATLVQPVGSPLSLECTVEGTSNPNLYWYRQAAGRGLQLLFYSVGIGQISSEVPQNLSASRPQDRQFILSSKKLLLSDSGFYLCAWMGLAGIETQYFGPGTRLLVL.

This clone has a handful of counts. This chain uses TRBV7-9 with TRBJ1-2; 10 bases map to TRBD1. The V gene's germline CDR1 is SEHNR and CDR2 FQNEAQ (reference sequence). The junction had 9 bases not matched to a gene; V was cut back by 4 bases and J by 4 bases. The CDR3 has 16 amino acids. The CDR3 spells CASSSTGQGKGYGYTF. Here the CDR3 DNA reads TGTGCCAGCAGCTCGACGGGACAGGGGAAGGGCTATGGCTACACCTTC.

The chain recombines TRBV7-6 with TRBJ2-5, with D hard to call. The CDR3 sequence is 16 residues long. Deletions cut 5 bases from V and 5 bases from J, with 21 bases between. CDR1 is SGHVS, CDR2 FNYEAQ, per germline. The CDR3 protein is CASSTTLGPLVETQYF. The CDR3 DNA reads TGTGCCAGCAGCACTACCCTAGGGCCCCTGGTCGAGACCCAGTACTTC.

The chain recombines TRBV27 with TRBJ2-5, with no clear D. With the DNA end fitting TRBJ2-7 better, the J assignment may be wrong. The CDR3 runs to 12 residues. Germline assignment: CDR1 MNHEY and CDR2 SMNVEV (reference sequence). The CDR3 DNA follows: TGTGCCACCTACGGTAGCTCCTACGAGCAGTACTTC. Translation gives CATYGSSYEQYF.

In DNA, the CDR3 is TGTGCCAGCAGCGTAACCAGCGGGAGAAAGGACACCGGGGAGCTGTTTTTT. Its translation: CASSVTSGRKDTGELFF. This chain connects TRBV9 to TRBJ2-2, with 8 bases matching TRBD2. This CDR3 comprises 17 residues. Trimming cost V 1 base and J 3 bases; bases outside gene matches: 8. Germline assignment: CDR1 SGDLS and CDR2 YYNGEE.

The rearrangement uses TRBV28 and TRBJ2-4, with TRBD2 matching 7 bases. The CDR3 spans 16 residues. The ends lost 4 bases at V and 0 bases at J; junction bases unmatched: 6. The V gene's germline CDR1 is MDHEN and CDR2 SYDVKM. The CDR3: CASSSVSGIAKNIQYF. The CDR3 coding sequence is TGTGCCAGCAGTTCCGTCAGCGGGATAGCCAAAAACATTCAGTACTTC. Filled out from reference TRBV28 and TRBJ2-4, the complete variable domain reads DVKVTQSSRYLVKRTGEKVFLECVQDMDHENMFWYRQDPGLGLRLIYFSYDVKMKEKGDIPEGYSVSREKKERFSLILESASTNQTSMYLCASSSVSGIAKNIQYFGAGTRLSVL.

V is TRBV7-6 and J is TRBJ2-1, with 7 bases matching TRBD1. V lost 4 bases, J lost 8 bases, and 8 bases stayed unmatched. This CDR3 has 14 amino acids. Looked up from germline, CDR1 is SGHVS and CDR2 is FNYEAQ. The CDR3 here is CASSYVRQGDEQFF. CDR3 nucleotides: TGTGCCAGCAGCTACGTTCGACAGGGCGATGAGCAGTTCTTC.

V gene TRBV6-1 combines with J gene TRBJ1-5; 7 positions match TRBD1. Per germline, CDR1 MNHNS and CDR2 SASEGT. V was clipped by 6 bases and J by 0 bases; unmatched bases: 5. This CDR3 is 15 amino acids long. In nucleotides, the CDR3 is TGTGCCAGCAGGGGGACAGTGAATAGCAATCAGCCCCAGCATTTT. It encodes CASRGTVNSNQPQHF.

V gene TRBV19 combines with J gene TRBJ2-1; 9 bases agree with TRBD2. J gave up 7 bases and V 3 bases, and 10 bases lay outside the gene matches. There are 16 residues in the CDR3. Per germline, CDR1 LNHDA and CDR2 SQIVND (reference sequence). CDR3 in DNA: TGTGCCAGTAGTATGTCGGGACTAGCTAAGGTAAATGAGCAGTTCTTC. Translation gives CASSMSGLAKVNEQFF.

The chain combines TRBV5-1 with TRBJ2-7, with D unresolved. The CDR3 has 13 residues. Trimming took off 2 bases at V and 3 bases at J, with 9 bases between the two ends. Germline values: CDR1 SGHRS, CDR2 YFSETQ. The CDR3 region is CASSFGSSYEQYF. CDR3 in DNA: TGCGCCAGCAGCTTTGGGTCGAGCTACGAGCAGTACTTC.